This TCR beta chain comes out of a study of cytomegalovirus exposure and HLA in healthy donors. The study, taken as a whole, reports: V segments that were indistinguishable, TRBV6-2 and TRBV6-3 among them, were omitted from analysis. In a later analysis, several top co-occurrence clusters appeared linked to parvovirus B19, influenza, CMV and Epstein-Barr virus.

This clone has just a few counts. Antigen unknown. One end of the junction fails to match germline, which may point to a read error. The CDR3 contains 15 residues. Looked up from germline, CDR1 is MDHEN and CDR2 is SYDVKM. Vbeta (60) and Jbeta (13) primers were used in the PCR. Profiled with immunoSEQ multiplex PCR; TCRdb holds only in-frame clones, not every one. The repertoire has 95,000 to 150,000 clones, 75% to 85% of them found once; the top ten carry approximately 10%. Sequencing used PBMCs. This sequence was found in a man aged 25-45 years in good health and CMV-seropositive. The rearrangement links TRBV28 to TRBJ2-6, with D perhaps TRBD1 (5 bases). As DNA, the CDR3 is TGTGCCAGCAGTTCTCCCAGCTCTGGGGCCAACGGCCTGACTTTC. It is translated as CASSSPSSGANGLTF.